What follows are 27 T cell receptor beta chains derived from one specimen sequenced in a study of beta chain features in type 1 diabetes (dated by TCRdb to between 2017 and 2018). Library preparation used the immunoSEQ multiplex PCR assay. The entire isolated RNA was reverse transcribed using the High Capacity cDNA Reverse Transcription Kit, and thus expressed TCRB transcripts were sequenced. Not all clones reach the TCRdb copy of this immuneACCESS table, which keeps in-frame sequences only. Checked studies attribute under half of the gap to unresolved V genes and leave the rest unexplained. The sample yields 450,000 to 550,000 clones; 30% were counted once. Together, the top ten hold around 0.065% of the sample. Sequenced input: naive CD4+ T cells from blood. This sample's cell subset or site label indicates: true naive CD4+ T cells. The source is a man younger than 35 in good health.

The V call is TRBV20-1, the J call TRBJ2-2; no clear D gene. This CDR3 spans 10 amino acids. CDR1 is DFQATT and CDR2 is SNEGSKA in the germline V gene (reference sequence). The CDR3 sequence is CTANTGELFF. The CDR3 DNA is TGCACCGCGAACACCGGGGAGCTGTTTTTT.

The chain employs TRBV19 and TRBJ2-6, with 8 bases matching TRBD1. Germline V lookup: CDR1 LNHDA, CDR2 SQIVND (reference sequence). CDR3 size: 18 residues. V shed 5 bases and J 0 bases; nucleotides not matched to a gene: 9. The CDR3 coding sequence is TGTGCCAGTAGTGCCTGGACAGGGCCATACTCTGGGGCCAACGTCCTGACTTTC. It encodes CASSAWTGPYSGANVLTF.

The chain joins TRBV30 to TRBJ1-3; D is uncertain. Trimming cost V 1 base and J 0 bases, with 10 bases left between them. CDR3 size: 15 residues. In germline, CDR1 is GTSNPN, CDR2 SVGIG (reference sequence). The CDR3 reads CAWSAFESSGNTIYF. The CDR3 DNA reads TGTGCCTGGAGTGCCTTTGAGAGCTCTGGAAACACCATATATTTT.

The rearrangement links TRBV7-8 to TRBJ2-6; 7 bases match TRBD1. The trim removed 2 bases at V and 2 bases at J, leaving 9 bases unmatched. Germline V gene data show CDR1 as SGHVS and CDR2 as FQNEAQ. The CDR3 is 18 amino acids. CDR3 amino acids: CASSLPTGNPPGANVLTF. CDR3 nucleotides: TGTGCCAGCAGCTTACCGACAGGGAATCCTCCTGGGGCCAACGTCCTGACTTTC.

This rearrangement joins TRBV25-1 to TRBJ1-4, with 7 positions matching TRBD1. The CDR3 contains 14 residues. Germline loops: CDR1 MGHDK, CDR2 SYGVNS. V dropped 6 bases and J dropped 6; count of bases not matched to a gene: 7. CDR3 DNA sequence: TGTGCCAGCAGGAGAGGACAGGAATATGAAAAACTGTTTTTT. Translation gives CASRRGQEYEKLFF. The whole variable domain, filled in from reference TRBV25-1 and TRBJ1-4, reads EADIYQTPRYLVIGTGKKITLECSQTMGHDKMYWYQQDPGMELHLIHYSYGVNSTEKGDLSSESTVSRIRTEHFPLTLESARPSHTSQYLCASRRGQEYEKLFFGSGTQLSVL.

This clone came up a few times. The chain's CDR3 is CASSGWGVRQPQHF. Written as DNA, the CDR3 is TGTGCCAGCAGTGGGTGGGGGGTTCGGCAGCCCCAGCATTTT. The rearrangement uses TRBV25-1 and TRBJ1-5; possibly TRBD1 for D (5 bases). Trimming stripped 4 bases from V and 7 bases from J, with 14 bases between. The CDR3 runs 14 residues. Germline V lookup: CDR1 MGHDK, CDR2 SYGVNS.

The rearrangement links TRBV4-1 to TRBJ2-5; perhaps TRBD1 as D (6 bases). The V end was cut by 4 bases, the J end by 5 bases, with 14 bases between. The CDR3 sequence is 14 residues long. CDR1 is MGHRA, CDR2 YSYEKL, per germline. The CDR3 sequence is CASSPGHATETQYF. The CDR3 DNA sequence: TGCGCCAGCAGCCCGGGACATGCGACGGAGACCCAGTACTTC.

The CDR3 DNA is TGTGCCTGGAGTGTAATTTCAGCGAACACTGAAGCTTTCTTT. This gives the protein CAWSVISANTEAFF. The chain employs TRBV30 and TRBJ1-1; D not resolved. From germline, CDR1 is GTSNPN and CDR2 SVGIG (reference sequence). V was trimmed by 0 bases and J by 1 base, leaving 9 bases between them. The CDR3 has 14 amino acids.

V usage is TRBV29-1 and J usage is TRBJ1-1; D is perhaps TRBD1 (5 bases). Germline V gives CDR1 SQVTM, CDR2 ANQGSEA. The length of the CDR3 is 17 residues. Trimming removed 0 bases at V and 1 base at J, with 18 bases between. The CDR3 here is CSVEEWNRQLENTEAFF. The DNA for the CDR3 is TGCAGCGTTGAAGAATGGAACAGGCAGTTGGAGAACACTGAAGCTTTCTTT. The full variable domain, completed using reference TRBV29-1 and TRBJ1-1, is SAVISQKPSRDICQRGTSLTIQCQVDSQVTMMFWYRQQPGQSLTLIATANQGSEATYESGFVIDKFPISRPNLTFSTLTVSNMSPEDSSIYLCSVEEWNRQLENTEAFFGQGTRLTVV.

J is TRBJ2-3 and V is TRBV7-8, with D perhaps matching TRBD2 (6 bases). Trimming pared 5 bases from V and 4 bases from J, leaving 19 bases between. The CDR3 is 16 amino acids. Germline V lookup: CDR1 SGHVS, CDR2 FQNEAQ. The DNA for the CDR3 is TGTGCCAGCAGCCCCACTAGCACCCCCGGGCCAGATACGCAGTATTTT. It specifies CASSPTSTPGPDTQYF.

The CDR3 DNA sequence: TGTGCCAGCAGCCCGGGACAGGGCCCATACACCTACGAGCAGTACTTC. Translating gives CASSPGQGPYTYEQYF. The chain couples TRBV5-4 to TRBJ2-7, with 9 bases fitting TRBD1. CDR3 length equals 16 residues. V lost 4 bases and J lost 2; bases outside the gene matches: 10. CDR1 and CDR2 (germline): SGHNT, YYREEE (reference sequence).

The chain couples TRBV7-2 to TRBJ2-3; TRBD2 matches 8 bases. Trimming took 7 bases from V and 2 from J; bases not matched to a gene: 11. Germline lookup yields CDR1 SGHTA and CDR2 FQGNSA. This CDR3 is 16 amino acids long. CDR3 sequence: CASTYRREAPTDTQYF. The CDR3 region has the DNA TGTGCCAGCACCTATAGGCGGGAGGCCCCCACAGATACGCAGTATTTT.

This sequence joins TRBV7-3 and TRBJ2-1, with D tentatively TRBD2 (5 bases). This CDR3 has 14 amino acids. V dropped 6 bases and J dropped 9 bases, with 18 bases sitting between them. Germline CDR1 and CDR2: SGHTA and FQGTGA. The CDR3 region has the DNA TGTGCCAGCAGTTCCAGCGGACCAACGGGTGAGCAGTTCTTC. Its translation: CASSSSGPTGEQFF.

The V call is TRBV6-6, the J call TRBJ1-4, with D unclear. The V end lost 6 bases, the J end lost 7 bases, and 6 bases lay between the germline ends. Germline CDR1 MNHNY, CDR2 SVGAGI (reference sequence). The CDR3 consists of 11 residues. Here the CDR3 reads CASRVGEKLFF. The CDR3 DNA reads TGTGCCAGCAGGGTTGGTGAAAAACTGTTTTTT.

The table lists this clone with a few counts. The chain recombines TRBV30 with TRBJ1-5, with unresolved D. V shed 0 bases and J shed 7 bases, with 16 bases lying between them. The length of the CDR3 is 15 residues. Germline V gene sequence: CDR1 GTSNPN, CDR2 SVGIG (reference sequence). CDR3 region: CAWSVAPAIGQPQHF. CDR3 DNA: TGTGCCTGGAGTGTAGCCCCAGCGATCGGGCAGCCCCAGCATTTT.

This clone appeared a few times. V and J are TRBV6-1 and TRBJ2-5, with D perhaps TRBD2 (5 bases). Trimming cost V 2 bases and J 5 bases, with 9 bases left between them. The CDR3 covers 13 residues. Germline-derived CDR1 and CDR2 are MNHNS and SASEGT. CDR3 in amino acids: CASSEPRVETQYF. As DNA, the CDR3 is TGTGCCAGCAGTGAACCGCGGGTGGAGACCCAGTACTTC.

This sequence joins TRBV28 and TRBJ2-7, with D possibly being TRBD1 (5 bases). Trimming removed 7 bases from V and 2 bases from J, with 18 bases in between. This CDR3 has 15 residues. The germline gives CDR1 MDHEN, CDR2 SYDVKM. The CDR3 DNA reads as TGTGCCAGCACCCCTAGGGGCCCTGACGCCTACGAGCAGTACTTC. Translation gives CASTPRGPDAYEQYF. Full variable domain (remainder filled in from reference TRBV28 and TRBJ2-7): DVKVTQSSRYLVKRTGEKVFLECVQDMDHENMFWYRQDPGLGLRLIYFSYDVKMKEKGDIPEGYSVSREKKERFSLILESASTNQTSMYLCASTPRGPDAYEQYFGPGTRLTVT.

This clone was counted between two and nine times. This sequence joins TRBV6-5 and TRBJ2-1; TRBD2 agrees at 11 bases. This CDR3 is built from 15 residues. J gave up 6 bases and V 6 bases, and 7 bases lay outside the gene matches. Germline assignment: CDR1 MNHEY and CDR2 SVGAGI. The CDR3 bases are TGTGCCAGCAGCCGTAGCGGGAGGGCCGGCAATGAGCAGTTCTTC. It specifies CASSRSGRAGNEQFF.

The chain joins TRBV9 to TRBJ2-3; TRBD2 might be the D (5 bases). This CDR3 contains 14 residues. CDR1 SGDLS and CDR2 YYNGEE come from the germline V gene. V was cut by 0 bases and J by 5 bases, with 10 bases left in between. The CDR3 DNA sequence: TGTGCCAGCAGCGTAGATTTCAGCGGAGATACGCAGTATTTT. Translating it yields CASSVDFSGDTQYF. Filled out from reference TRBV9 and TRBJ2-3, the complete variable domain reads DSGVTQTPKHLITATGQRVTLRCSPRSGDLSVYWYQQSLDQGLQFLIQYYNGEERAKGNILERFSAQQFPDLHSELNLSSLELGDSALYFCASSVDFSGDTQYFGPGTRLTVL.

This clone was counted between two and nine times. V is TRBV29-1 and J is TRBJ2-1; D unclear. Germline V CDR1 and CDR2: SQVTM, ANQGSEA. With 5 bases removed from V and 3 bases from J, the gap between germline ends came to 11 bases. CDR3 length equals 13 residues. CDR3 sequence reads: CSVQEDYYNEQFF. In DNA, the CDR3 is TGCAGCGTTCAGGAAGATTACTACAATGAGCAGTTCTTC.

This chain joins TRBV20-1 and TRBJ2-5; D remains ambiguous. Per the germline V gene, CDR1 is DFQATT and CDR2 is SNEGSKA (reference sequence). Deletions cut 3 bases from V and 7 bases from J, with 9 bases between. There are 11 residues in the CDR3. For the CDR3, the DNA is TGCAGTGCTAGTTTTCGCGGGACCCAGTACTTC. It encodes CSASFRGTQYF.

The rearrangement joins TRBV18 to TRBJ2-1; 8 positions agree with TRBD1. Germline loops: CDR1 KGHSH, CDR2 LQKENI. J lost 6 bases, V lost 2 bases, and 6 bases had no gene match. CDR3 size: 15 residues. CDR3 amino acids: CASSPATGASNEQFF. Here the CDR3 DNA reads TGTGCCAGCTCACCAGCGACAGGGGCCTCCAATGAGCAGTTCTTC.

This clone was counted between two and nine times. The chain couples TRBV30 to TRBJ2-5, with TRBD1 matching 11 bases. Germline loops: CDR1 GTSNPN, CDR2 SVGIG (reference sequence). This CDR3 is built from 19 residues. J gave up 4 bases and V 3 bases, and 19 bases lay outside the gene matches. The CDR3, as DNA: TGTGCCTGGAGGCGAGGACAGGGGGCATGGCTAGCGGGACTAGAGACCCAGTACTTC. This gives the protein CAWRRGQGAWLAGLETQYF.

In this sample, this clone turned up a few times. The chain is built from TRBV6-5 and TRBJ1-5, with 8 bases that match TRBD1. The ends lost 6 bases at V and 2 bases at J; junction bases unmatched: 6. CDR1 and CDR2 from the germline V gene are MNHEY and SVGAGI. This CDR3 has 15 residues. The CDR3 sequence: CASSRTGLGNQPQHF. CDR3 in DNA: TGTGCCAGCAGCCGGACAGGGCTTGGCAATCAGCCCCAGCATTTT.

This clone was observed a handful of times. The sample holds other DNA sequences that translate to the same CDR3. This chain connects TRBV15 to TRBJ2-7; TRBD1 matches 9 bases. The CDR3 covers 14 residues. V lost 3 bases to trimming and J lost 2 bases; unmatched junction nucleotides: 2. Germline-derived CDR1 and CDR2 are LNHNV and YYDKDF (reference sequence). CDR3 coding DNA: TGTGCCACCAGCAGGGACAGGGGAGCCTACGAGCAGTACTTC. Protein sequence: CATSRDRGAYEQYF. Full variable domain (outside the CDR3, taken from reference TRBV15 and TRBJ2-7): DAMVIQNPRYQVTQFGKPVTLSCSQTLNHNVMYWYQQKSSQAPKLLFHYYDKDFNNEADTPDNFQSRRPNTSFCFLDIRSPGLGDTAMYLCATSRDRGAYEQYFGPGTRLTVT.

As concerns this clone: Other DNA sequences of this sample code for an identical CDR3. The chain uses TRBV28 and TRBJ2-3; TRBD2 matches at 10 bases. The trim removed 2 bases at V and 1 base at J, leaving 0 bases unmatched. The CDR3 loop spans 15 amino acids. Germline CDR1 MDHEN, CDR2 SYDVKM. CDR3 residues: CASSLLAGGTDTQYF. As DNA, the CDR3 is TGTGCCAGCAGTTTACTAGCGGGGGGCACAGATACGCAGTATTTT.

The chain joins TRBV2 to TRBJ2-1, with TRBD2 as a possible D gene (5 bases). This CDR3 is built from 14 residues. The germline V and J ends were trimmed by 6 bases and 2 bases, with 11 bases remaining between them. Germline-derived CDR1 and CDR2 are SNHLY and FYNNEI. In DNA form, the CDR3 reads TGTGCCAGCAGGCGGCTAGCAGCCTACAATGAGCAGTTCTTC. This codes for CASRRLAAYNEQFF.